This TCR beta chain emerged from a study of T cell repertoires in cytomegalovirus infection. This clonotype appeared a few times. In TCRdb, the reads were re-called with MiXCR into one record per CDR3 protein. This table holds around 290,000 distinct CDR3 sequences, around 25% found once. Germline V gene sequence: CDR1 MNHEY, CDR2 SVGAGI. This CDR3 has 15 residues. V lost 5 bases, J lost 2 bases, and 13 bases lay in between. The specimen was PBMCs. The chain couples TRBV6-5 to TRBJ1-3; D unresolved. This sequence was found in a human donor in good health (CMV status not recorded). Some clones in this sample may be carry-over from other donors' samples. Written as DNA, the CDR3 is TGTGCCAGCAGTGTCGACGGGCACCCTGGAAACACCATATATTTT. Protein product: CASSVDGHPGNTIYF.